The next 2 T cell receptor beta chains were all read from a single sample in a study of blood T cell repertoires in COVID-19. Sequencing was performed with immunoSEQ multiplex PCR; in TCRdb, only in-frame clones are kept and a portion is missing. The data hold 290,000 or so clones, with approximately 80% observed a single time. The sequencing sample was made of PBMCs or T cells enriched from blood (not recorded which). Receptors were obtained from a man aged 35 to 55 who had been exposed to COVID-19.

The chain combines TRBV2 with TRBJ1-3; 9 bases agree with TRBD1. This CDR3 has 19 residues. Germline V gene sequence: CDR1 SNHLY, CDR2 FYNNEI. With 4 bases clipped from V and 0 bases from J, the junction kept 13 bases outside the gene matches. Here the CDR3 reads CASSGKTGQGEYSGNTIYF. The CDR3 DNA reads as TGTGCCAGCAGTGGGAAAACGGGACAGGGTGAATACTCTGGAAACACCATATATTTT.

V is TRBV12-5 and J is TRBJ2-3; tentative D call: TRBD2 (6 bases). From germline, CDR1 is LGHNT and CDR2 FRNRAP. V was cut by 8 bases and J by 6 bases, with 21 bases left in between. The CDR3 spans 15 residues. The CDR3 sequence is CASWGEAYPIDTQYF. In DNA form, the CDR3 reads TGTGCTAGTTGGGGGGAGGCGTATCCTATCGATACGCAGTATTTT.